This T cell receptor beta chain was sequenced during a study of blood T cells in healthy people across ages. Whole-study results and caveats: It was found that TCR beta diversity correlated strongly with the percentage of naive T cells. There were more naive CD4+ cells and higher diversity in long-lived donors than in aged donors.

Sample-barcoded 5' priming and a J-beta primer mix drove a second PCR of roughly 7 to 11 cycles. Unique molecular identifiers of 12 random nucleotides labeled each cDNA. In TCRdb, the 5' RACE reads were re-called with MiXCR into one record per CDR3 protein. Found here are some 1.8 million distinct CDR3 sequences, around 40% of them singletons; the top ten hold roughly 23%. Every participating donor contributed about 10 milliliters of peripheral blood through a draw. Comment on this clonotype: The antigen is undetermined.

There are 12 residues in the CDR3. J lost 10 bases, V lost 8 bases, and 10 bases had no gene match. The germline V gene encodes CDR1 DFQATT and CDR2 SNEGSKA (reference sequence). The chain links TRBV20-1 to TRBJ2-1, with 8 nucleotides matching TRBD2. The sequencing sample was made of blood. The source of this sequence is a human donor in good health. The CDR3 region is CSTASGWIEQFF. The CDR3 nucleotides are TGCAGTACGGCTAGCGGGTGGATAGAGCAGTTCTTC.